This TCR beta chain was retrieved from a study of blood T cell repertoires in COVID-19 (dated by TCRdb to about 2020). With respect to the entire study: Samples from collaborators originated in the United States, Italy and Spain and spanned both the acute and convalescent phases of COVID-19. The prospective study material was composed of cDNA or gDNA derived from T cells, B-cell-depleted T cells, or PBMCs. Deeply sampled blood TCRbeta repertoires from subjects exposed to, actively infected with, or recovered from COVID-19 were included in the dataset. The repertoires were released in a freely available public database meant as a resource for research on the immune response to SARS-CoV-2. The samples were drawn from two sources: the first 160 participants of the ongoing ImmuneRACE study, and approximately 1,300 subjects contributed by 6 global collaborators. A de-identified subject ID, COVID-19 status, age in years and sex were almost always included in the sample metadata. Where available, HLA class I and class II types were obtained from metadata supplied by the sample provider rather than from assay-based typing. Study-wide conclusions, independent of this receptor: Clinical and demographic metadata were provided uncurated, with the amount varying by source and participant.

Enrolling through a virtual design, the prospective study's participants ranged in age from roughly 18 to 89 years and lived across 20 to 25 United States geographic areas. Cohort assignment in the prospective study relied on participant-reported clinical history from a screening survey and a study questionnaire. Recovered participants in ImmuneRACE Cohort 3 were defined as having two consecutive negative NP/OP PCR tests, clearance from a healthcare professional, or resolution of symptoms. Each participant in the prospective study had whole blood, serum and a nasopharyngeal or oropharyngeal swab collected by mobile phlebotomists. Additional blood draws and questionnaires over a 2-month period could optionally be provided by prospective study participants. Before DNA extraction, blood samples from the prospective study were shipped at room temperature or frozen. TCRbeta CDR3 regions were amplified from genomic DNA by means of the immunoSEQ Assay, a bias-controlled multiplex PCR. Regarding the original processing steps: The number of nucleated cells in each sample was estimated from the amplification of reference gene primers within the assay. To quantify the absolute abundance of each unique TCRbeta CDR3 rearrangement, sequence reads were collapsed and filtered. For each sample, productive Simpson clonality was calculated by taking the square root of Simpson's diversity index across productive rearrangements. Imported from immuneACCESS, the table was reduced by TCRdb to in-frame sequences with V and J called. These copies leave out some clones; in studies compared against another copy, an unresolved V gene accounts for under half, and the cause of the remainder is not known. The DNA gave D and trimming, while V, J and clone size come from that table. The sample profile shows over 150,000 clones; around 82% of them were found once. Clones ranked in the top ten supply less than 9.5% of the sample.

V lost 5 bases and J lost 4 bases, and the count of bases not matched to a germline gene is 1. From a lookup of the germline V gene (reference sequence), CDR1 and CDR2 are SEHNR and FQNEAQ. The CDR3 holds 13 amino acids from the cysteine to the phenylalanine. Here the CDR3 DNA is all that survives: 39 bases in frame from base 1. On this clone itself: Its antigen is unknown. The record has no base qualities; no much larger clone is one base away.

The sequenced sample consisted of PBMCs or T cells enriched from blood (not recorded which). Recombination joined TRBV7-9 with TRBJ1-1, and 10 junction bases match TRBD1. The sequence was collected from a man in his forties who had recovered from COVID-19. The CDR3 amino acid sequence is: CASSGTGATEAFF. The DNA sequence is TGTGCCAGCAGCGGGACAGGGGCCACTGAAGCTTTCTTT.